This entry describes one T cell receptor (beta chain). The source of the sample is a study of blood T cell repertoires in COVID-19. This CDR3 has 14 residues. Germline V gene data show CDR1 as SGHKS and CDR2 as YYEKEE (reference sequence). The J segment lost 10 bases and the V segment lost 4 bases, leaving 8 bases of the junction unmatched. Sequencing used immunoSEQ multiplex PCR; TCRdb keeps in-frame clones, though not all of them. The repertoire includes over 200,000 clones, 75% to 95% of them detected once, and approximately 2.6% sits in the top ten. V usage is TRBV5-5 and J usage is TRBJ2-6; 7 bases map to TRBD2. The clonotype comes from a person aged 18-35 years with COVID-19, enrolled during active disease. The sequenced material came from peripheral blood. The CDR3 sequence is CASSGRGGFNVLTF. DNA for the CDR3: TGTGCCAGCAGCGGGAGGGGCGGTTTTAACGTCCTGACTTTC.